The 6 T cell receptor beta chains below all came from one sample that was sequenced in a study of T cells after yellow fever vaccination. One entry per CDR3 protein, called by TCRdb with MiXCR from the 5' RACE reads. The sample holds 160,000 or so distinct CDR3 sequences; around 7.2% are singletons and the top ten take about 2.5%. The sample here was CD4+ T cells sorted from PBMCs, taken around 5 days after the first yellow fever vaccination. The receptors originated from a man between 18 and 35 years old who received the YFV17D yellow fever vaccine.

This clonotype was recorded many times. The rearrangement links TRBV29-1 to TRBJ2-5, with 8 bases lining up with TRBD2. This CDR3 is 14 amino acids long. The trim removed 4 bases at V and 7 bases at J, leaving 11 bases unmatched. Germline V CDR1 and CDR2: SQVTM, ANQGSEA. The DNA of the CDR3 is TGCAGCGTTGGAATAGCGGGGAGCCTGGTGACCCAGTACTTC. It codes for CSVGIAGSLVTQYF. Full variable domain (outside the CDR3, taken from reference TRBV29-1 and TRBJ2-5): SAVISQKPSRDICQRGTSLTIQCQVDSQVTMMFWYRQQPGQSLTLIATANQGSEATYESGFVIDKFPISRPNLTFSTLTVSNMSPEDSSIYLCSVGIAGSLVTQYFGPGTRLLVL.

This clonotype came up many times. The chain joins TRBV7-2 to TRBJ2-1; D is possibly TRBD1 (5 bases). Trimming took off 2 bases at V and 7 bases at J, with 12 bases between the two ends. The CDR3 length is 14 residues. Germline V lookup: CDR1 SGHTA, CDR2 FQGNSA. The CDR3 region is CASSLQGYGNEQFF. CDR3 nucleotides: TGTGCCAGCAGCTTACAGGGATACGGGAATGAGCAGTTCTTC.

This chain connects TRBV27 to TRBJ1-1; D is perhaps TRBD1 (5 bases). V was pared by 6 bases and J by 3 bases, with 8 bases between. CDR3 length: 12 residues. CDR1 and CDR2 from the germline V gene are MNHEY and SMNVEV (reference sequence). As DNA, the CDR3 is TGTGCCAGCAGGGGGCGGTACACTGAAGCTTTCTTT. This sequence encodes CASRGRYTEAFF.

This rearrangement joins TRBV9 to TRBJ1-6; TRBD1 aligns across 9 bases. Germline trimming cut 3 bases from V and 7 bases from J; bases unmatched to any gene: 5. The CDR3 contains 15 residues. Germline V lookup: CDR1 SGDLS, CDR2 YYNGEE. CDR3 sequence reads: CASSEGGQGNSPLHF. The CDR3 DNA follows: TGTGCCAGCAGCGAAGGCGGACAGGGGAATTCACCCCTCCACTTT.

This clonotype was detected only a few times. The rearrangement joins TRBV20-1 to TRBJ2-5; perhaps TRBD2 as D (5 bases). CDR1 DFQATT and CDR2 SNEGSKA come from the germline V gene (reference sequence). The CDR3 extends over 15 amino acids. V gave up 0 bases and J gave up 5 bases, with 16 bases separating them. CDR3 bases: TGCAGTGCTAGAGACGGTCCAGCGGCCTTGGAGACCCAGTACTTC. Translation: CSARDGPAALETQYF.

This clonotype was seen repeatedly, ten times or more. This chain links TRBV18 with TRBJ1-1; D is undetermined. With 4 bases removed from V and 5 bases from J, the gap between germline ends came to 20 bases. This CDR3 contains 16 residues. Germline V gene sequence: CDR1 KGHSH, CDR2 LQKENI. The CDR3 DNA reads TGTGCCAGCTCACAGTCGGTAGGGTATGGAACGACTGAAGCTTTCTTT. It yields the protein CASSQSVGYGTTEAFF.